This TCR beta chain was retrieved from a study of OX40 agonist ivuxolimab in advanced cancers. Across the whole study: Under the entry rules, prior anti-PD-1, anti-PD-L1 or anti-CTLA-4 therapy was allowed, and around 40% had some. One patient with hepatocellular carcinoma and two with cutaneous melanoma, three in all, had partial responses. Study-level findings and limits: Expanded peripheral T cells had an undetermined antigen specificity.

Using immunoSEQ multiplex PCR, the repertoire was profiled, and TCRdb retains in-frame clones only, with some absent. The table has about 24,000 clones, 75% to 90% seen once. This CDR3 spans 11 amino acids. V lost 5 bases, J lost 4 bases, and 6 bases lay in between. In germline, CDR1 is SGHTA, CDR2 FQGNSA. Note on this clone: What it recognizes is unknown. The sample has other DNA sequences that encode this CDR3 too.

This chain uses TRBV7-2 with TRBJ2-7, with D unclear. This receptor was identified in an adult with an advanced solid tumor such as melanoma, head and neck, liver or kidney cancer. Sequenced material: CD4+ or CD8+ T cells sorted from blood, taken in a trial of the OX40 agonist ivuxolimab. For the CDR3, the DNA is TGTGCCAGCAGCCTGCGTTACGAGCAGTACTTC. It codes for CASSLRYEQYF.